What follows is one TCR beta chain and its context. No antigen is known for it. There are no base qualities to consult, and no much larger clone falls within one base. Reads for this sample came from an Illumina HiSeq 2500. TCR beta libraries were prepared by quantitative 5'-RACE with molecular barcodes. The authors processed their data as follows. A new computational method based on a probabilistic model of VDJ rearrangement was used to identify disease-linked TCR variants. Using fastp at Q25 and MiXCR, TCRdb reprocessed the public reads and kept productive beta chains. Entries are consolidated by CDR3 protein sequence, retaining the most common genes and DNA. These V and J calls derive from TCRdb rather than the authors' analysis. Within this sample are roughly 670,000 distinct CDR3 sequences, with around 20% of them counted one time only. The ten largest clonotypes hold 19% of the sample. The sample is drawn from a study of CD8 T cells in ankylosing spondylitis (dated by TCRdb to the late 2010s). With regard to the full study: The study profiled T cell receptor beta repertoires in healthy donors and ankylosing spondylitis patients to find disease-linked TCR variants. Peripheral blood was sampled, and synovial fluid was additionally collected from ankylosing spondylitis patients. The full study cohort was made up of about 25 ankylosing spondylitis patients and roughly 100 healthy donors.

Paper-wide results and their limitations: Some motif variants were previously reported in synovial fluid and blood of reactive arthritis patients, suggesting common disease-initiation mechanisms. The disease-linked clones were reported as significantly enriched in matched synovial fluid samples from ankylosing spondylitis patients. The disease-linked clones had a CD8+ phenotype and were found at relatively low frequencies in peripheral blood. A TCR beta motif made up of several highly homologous amino acid variants appeared to be characteristic of blood from ankylosing spondylitis patients.

CDR1 and CDR2 were assigned from the germline V gene as SNHLY and FYNNEI. The CDR3, from cysteine to phenylalanine, totals 14 residues. Only the CDR3 part of the read is kept: 42 bases, read in frame from the first base. V loses 1 base of germline sequence and J loses 2 bases, and the interval between the two ends is 8 bases. Material: blood, either unsorted or a sorted T cell fraction (not recorded which). The chain was built from TRBV2 and TRBJ1-2; matching of 5 bases hints at TRBD1 as the D gene. This receptor was taken from a male donor with ankylosing spondylitis. The DNA reads as follows: TGTGCCAGCAGTGAAGAGAGGGGAAACTATGGCTACACCTTC. Translation gives CASSEERGNYGYTF.